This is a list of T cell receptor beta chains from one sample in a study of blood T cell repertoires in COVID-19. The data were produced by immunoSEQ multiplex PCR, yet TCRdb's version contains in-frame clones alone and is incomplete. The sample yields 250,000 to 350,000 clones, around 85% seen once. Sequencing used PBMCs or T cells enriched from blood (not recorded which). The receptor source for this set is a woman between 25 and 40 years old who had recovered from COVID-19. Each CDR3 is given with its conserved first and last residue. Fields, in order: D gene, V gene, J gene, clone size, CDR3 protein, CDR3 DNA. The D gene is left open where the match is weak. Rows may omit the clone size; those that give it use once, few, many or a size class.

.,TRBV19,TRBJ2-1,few,CASKGTPSYTNEQFF,TGTGCCAGTAAGGGGACTCCGTCTTATACGAATGAGCAGTTCTTC
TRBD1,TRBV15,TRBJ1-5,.,CATSPHRWQGDQPQHF,TGTGCCACCAGCCCCCACCGGTGGCAGGGGGATCAGCCCCAGCATTTT
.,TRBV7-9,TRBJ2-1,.,CASSSLYREDEQFF,TGTGCCAGCAGCTCACTTTATAGAGAGGATGAGCAGTTCTTC
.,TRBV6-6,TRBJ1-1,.,CASSDRQFSNTEAFF,TGTGCCAGCAGTGATAGACAGTTCTCGAACACTGAAGCTTTCTTT
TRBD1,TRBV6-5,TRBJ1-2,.,CASSSGTALGYTF,TGTGCCAGCAGTTCCGGGACAGCGCTTGGCTACACCTTC
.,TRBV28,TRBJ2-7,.,CASSSIGGPPWRKSSYEQYF,TGTGCCAGCAGTTCTATAGGCGGTCCCCCCTGGCGTAAAAGCTCCTACGAGCAGTACTTC
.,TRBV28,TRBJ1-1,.,CASSRERQKYTEAFF,TGTGCCAGCAGCAGAGAGCGACAGAAGTACACTGAAGCTTTCTTT
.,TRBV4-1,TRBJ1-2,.,CASSRGQQERSYTF,TGCGCCAGCAGCCGGGGACAACAGGAGCGCAGCTACACCTTC
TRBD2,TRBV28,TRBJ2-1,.,CAHGRGGPSYNEQFF,TGTGCCCATGGCCGGGGGGGCCCGTCCTACAATGAGCAGTTCTTC
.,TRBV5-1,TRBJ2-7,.,CASSIEWGGEQYF,TGCGCCAGCAGCATAGAGTGGGGAGGCGAGCAGTACTTC
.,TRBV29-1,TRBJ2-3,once,CSVDRNTDTQYF,TGCAGCGTTGACAGAAACACAGATACGCAGTATTTT
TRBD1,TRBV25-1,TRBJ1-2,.,CASSGSGTGGVYGYTF,TGTGCCAGCAGTGGGAGCGGGACAGGGGGAGTCTATGGCTACACCTTC
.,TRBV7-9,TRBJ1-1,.,CASSFLGGRTRNTEAFF,TGTGCCAGCAGCTTTTTGGGGGGGCGAACTAGGAACACTGAAGCTTTCTTT
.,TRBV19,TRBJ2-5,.,CASSIGAAEETQYF,TGTGCCAGTAGTATAGGGGCAGCCGAGGAGACCCAGTACTTC
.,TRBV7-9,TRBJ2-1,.,CASSLLAGLHNEQFF,TGTGCCAGCAGCTTATTGGCGGGGCTTCACAATGAGCAGTTCTTC
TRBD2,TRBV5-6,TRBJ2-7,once,CASSLAGLSYEQYF,TGTGCCAGCAGCCTAGCGGGGCTCTCCTACGAGCAGTACTTC
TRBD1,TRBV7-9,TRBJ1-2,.,CASSRRDRTLNGYTF,TGTGCCAGCAGCCGCCGGGACAGAACGCTCAATGGCTACACCTTC
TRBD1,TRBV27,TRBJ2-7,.,CASSLKSFSRGFGEQYF,TGTGCCAGCAGTTTAAAATCATTCAGCAGGGGGTTTGGAGAGCAGTACTTC
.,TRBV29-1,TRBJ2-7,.,CSVGQTYEQYF,TGCAGCGTTGGACAGACCTACGAGCAGTACTTC
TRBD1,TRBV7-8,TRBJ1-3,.,CASSRGTVGNTIYF,TGTGCCAGCAGCCGGGGGACAGTGGGAAACACCATATATTTT
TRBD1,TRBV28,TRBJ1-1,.,CASTIPGGWVNTEAFF,TGTGCCAGCACTATCCCAGGGGGTTGGGTGAACACTGAAGCTTTCTTT
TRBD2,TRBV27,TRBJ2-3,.,CASSSGSSGSYYPGTDTQYF,TGTGCCAGCAGTTCTGGGAGTAGCGGGAGTTACTACCCGGGGACAGATACGCAGTATTTT
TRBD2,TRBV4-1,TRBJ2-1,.,CASSPGGTSYNEQFF,TGCGCCAGCAGCCCGGGAGGAACCTCCTACAATGAGCAGTTCTTC
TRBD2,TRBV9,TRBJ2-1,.,CASSPQITTGTRRNEQFF,TGTGCCAGCAGCCCACAGATAACTACCGGGACTAGACGCAATGAGCAGTTCTTC
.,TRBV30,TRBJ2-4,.,CALQSLAKNIQYF,TGTGCCTTACAGAGTTTAGCCAAAAACATTCAGTACTTC
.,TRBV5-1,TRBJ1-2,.,CASSLEPSDTNYGYTF,TGCGCCAGCAGCTTGGAGCCCTCTGACACAAACTATGGCTACACCTTC
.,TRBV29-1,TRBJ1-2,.,CSVNSRDNYGYTF,TGCAGCGTTAATAGTCGGGATAACTATGGCTACACCTTC
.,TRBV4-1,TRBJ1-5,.,CASSQAEGGRQPQHF,TGCGCCAGCAGCCAAGCCGAGGGAGGTCGCCAGCCCCAGCATTTT
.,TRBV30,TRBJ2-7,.,CAWNALQGNYEQYF,TGTGCCTGGAACGCCCTGCAGGGAAACTACGAGCAGTACTTC